This T cell receptor (beta chain) was captured by sequencing in a study of technical replicates of blood from a few donors. Profiling relied on immunoSEQ multiplex PCR, and the TCRdb table lists in-frame clones only, not all of them. Of tens of thousands of clones listed, about nine tenths are singletons. Trimming took off 3 bases at V and 5 bases at J, with 17 bases between the two ends. This CDR3 has 16 amino acids. Germline assignment: CDR1 SEHNR and CDR2 FQNEAQ (reference sequence). Sequenced input: T cells isolated from PBMCs. This clonotype was sampled from a human donor in good health. Some clones in this sample may be carry-over from other donors' samples. The rearrangement links TRBV7-9 to TRBJ1-5, with D hard to call. The CDR3 DNA follows: TGTGCCAGCAGCTTGGGTCCGGGTTCCAACTATCAGCCCCAGCATTTT. Its translation: CASSLGPGSNYQPQHF.